Each of the 13 T cell receptor beta chains below was sequenced from the same sample in a study of blood T cell repertoires in COVID-19. Sequenced by immunoSEQ multiplex PCR; TCRdb stores in-frame clones only, minus some. The sample holds 80,000 to 85,000 clones, approximately 80% seen once. Sequencing was performed on peripheral blood. The receptors here all came from a human donor in a cohort sampled during active COVID-19.

V usage is TRBV7-9 and J usage is TRBJ2-7, with 9 bases matching TRBD2. J lost 4 bases, V lost 5 bases, and 6 bases had no gene match. CDR1 and CDR2 from the germline V gene are SEHNR and FQNEAQ (reference sequence). The CDR3 is 14 residues long. The CDR3 region has the DNA TGTGCCAGCAGCACCGGGACTAGCATATACGAGCAGTACTTC. It encodes CASSTGTSIYEQYF.

This clone appeared a single time. V and J are TRBV2 and TRBJ2-3, with D possibly being TRBD2 (5 bases). The V gene lost 8 bases and the J gene lost 4 bases, with 10 bases spanning the gap. This CDR3 comprises 12 residues. Germline V gene lookup returns CDR1 SNHLY and CDR2 FYNNEI. CDR3 sequence: CASGLEADTQYF. The CDR3 DNA follows: TGTGCCAGCGGACTCGAGGCAGATACGCAGTATTTT.

The chain combines TRBV7-9 with TRBJ1-2; D might be TRBD1 (6 bases). Trimming took 5 bases from V and 5 from J, leaving 18 bases between them. The germline V gene encodes CDR1 SEHNR and CDR2 FQNEAQ (reference sequence). This CDR3 comprises 15 residues. Here the CDR3 reads CASSQAGTPTYGYTF. The CDR3, as DNA: TGTGCCAGCAGCCAAGCCGGGACACCGACTTATGGCTACACCTTC.

The rearrangement uses TRBV18 and TRBJ1-1; D remains unclear. The V gene's germline CDR1 is KGHSH and CDR2 LQKENI. V was pared by 5 bases and J by 0 bases, with 7 bases between. This CDR3 is built from 13 residues. The CDR3 sequence is CASSNNVNTEAFF. Written as DNA, the CDR3 is TGTGCCAGCTCAAATAATGTGAACACTGAAGCTTTCTTT.

The CDR3 nucleotides read TGTGCCAGCAGCTTAAGACAGGGAGGCATTCAGTACTTC. Its translation is CASSLRQGGIQYF. V and J are TRBV5-6 and TRBJ2-4, with D perhaps TRBD1 (7 bases). There are 13 residues in the CDR3. CDR1 SGHDT and CDR2 YYEEEE come from the germline V gene. V shed 2 bases and J shed 9 bases, with 12 bases lying between them.

The chain joins TRBV5-1 to TRBJ2-2; D may be TRBD1 (6 bases). V was trimmed by 4 bases and J by 6 bases, leaving 13 bases between them. Looked up from germline, CDR1 is SGHRS and CDR2 is YFSETQ. This CDR3 is built from 14 residues. This CDR3 reads CASSSNREAGELFF. In DNA, the CDR3 is TGCGCCAGCAGCAGCAACAGGGAAGCCGGGGAGCTGTTTTTT. The entire variable domain, with the rest obtained from reference TRBV5-1 and TRBJ2-2, is as follows: KAGVTQTPRYLIKTRGQQVTLSCSPISGHRSVSWYQQTPGQGLQFLFEYFSETQRNKGNFPGRFSGRQFSNSRSEMNVSTLELGDSALYLCASSSNREAGELFFGEGSRLTVL.

This chain connects TRBV11-3 to TRBJ2-3; 7 bases map to TRBD2. The V segment lost 4 bases and the J segment 1 base; nucleotides outside the gene matches: 5. This CDR3 is 15 amino acids long. Germline V gives CDR1 SGHNT, CDR2 YENEEA. This CDR3 is CASSSGLEGTDTQYF. The CDR3 DNA reads TGTGCCAGCAGCTCCGGACTAGAGGGCACAGATACGCAGTATTTT.

The J gene is TRBJ2-2, the V gene TRBV9; D unclear. Per germline, CDR1 SGDLS and CDR2 YYNGEE. The CDR3 contains 12 residues. V lost 4 bases and J lost 5, with 6 bases in between. The CDR3 DNA follows: TGTGCCAGCAGCCCATCAACCGGGGAGCTGTTTTTT. This sequence encodes CASSPSTGELFF.

V usage is TRBV3-1 (or the pseudogene TRBV3-2) and J usage is TRBJ2-7; D perhaps matches TRBD1 (7 bases). The V gene lost 1 base and the J gene lost 3 bases, with 10 bases spanning the gap. Germline loops: CDR1 LGHDT, CDR2 YNNKEL (reference sequence). The CDR3 loop spans 14 amino acids. The CDR3 region is CASSQAQGGYEQYF. The CDR3 DNA reads TGTGCCAGCAGCCAAGCGCAGGGGGGCTACGAGCAGTACTTC.

V gene TRBV29-1 combines with J gene TRBJ1-1; 7 positions agree with TRBD1. Germline V gene sequence: CDR1 SQVTM, CDR2 ANQGSEA. The CDR3 is 11 amino acids. After removal of 8 bases from V and 1 base from J, the junction contained 1 base not matched to a gene. The CDR3 nucleotides are TGCAGCCACAGGGGGAACACTGAAGCTTTCTTT. Protein sequence: CSHRGNTEAFF.

This chain connects TRBV11-1 to TRBJ1-1; TRBD1 is a possible D gene (5 bases). V was trimmed by 8 bases and J by 2 bases, leaving 12 bases between them. The CDR3 runs to 13 residues. The V gene's germline CDR1 is SGHAT and CDR2 FQDESV (reference sequence). CDR3: CASARQRNTEAFF. The CDR3 bases are TGTGCCAGCGCAAGACAGAGAAACACTGAAGCTTTCTTT. The variable domain in full, with the rest retrieved from reference TRBV11-1 and TRBJ1-1, is EAEVAQSPRYKITEKSQAVAFWCDPISGHATLYWYRQILGQGPELLVQFQDESVVDDSQLPKDRFSAERLKGVDSTLKIQPAELGDSAMYLCASARQRNTEAFFGQGTRLTVV.

V and J are TRBV2 and TRBJ2-7; possibly TRBD2 for D (9 bases). V was pared by 6 bases and J by 7 bases, with 28 bases between. Germline loops: CDR1 SNHLY, CDR2 FYNNEI. The CDR3 is 17 residues long. This CDR3 is CASSRDRRFAGGREQYF. DNA for the CDR3: TGTGCCAGCAGCCGGGACAGGAGGTTCGCGGGGGGGCGGGAGCAGTACTTC. The complete variable domain, with remaining parts taken from reference TRBV2 and TRBJ2-7, reads EPEVTQTPSHQVTQMGQEVILRCVPISNHLYFYWYRQILGQKVEFLVSFYNNEISEKSEIFDDQFSVERPDGSNFTLKIRSTKLEDSAMYFCASSRDRRFAGGREQYFGPGTRLTVT.

The CDR3 DNA sequence: TGTGCCAGCAGTACCCTGGGACACTACGAGCAGTACTTC. Its protein is CASSTLGHYEQYF. V is TRBV27 and J is TRBJ2-7; maybe TRBD1 (6 bases). Germline CDR1 is MNHEY and CDR2 is SMNVEV (reference sequence). This CDR3 spans 13 amino acids. V was cut by 5 bases and J by 3 bases, with 11 bases left in between.